A single T cell receptor (beta chain) is shown here with its context. Its matching antigen is unknown. Reverse transcription of all isolated RNA meant that expressed TCRB transcripts were sequenced. Sequenced by immunoSEQ multiplex PCR; TCRdb stores in-frame clones only, minus some. Among roughly 60,000 clones listed, around 63% were seen once. The data were obtained in a study of beta chain features in type 1 diabetes. As for the study in general: In age, gender and cell yields, patients were similar to healthy donors.

Every donor provided one heparinised blood draw, which averaged about 110 mL. CD4+ naive, central memory, regulatory and stem cell-like memory subsets were isolated by sorting on CD45RO/CCR7/CD25/CD127/CD95/CD27. Study results and caveats: Significant though moderate, a shortening of TCRB CDR3s appeared in all four CD4+ subsets of Type 1 diabetes patients.

The sequence came from a woman between 18 and 29 years old in good health. Sample: Tregs from blood.

DNA for the CDR3: TGTGCCAGCAGCCCTCGAGCCGGGACTCCAATGCTAAGGCCCTACGAGCAGTACTTC. It codes for CASSPRAGTPMLRPYEQYF. This chain links TRBV11-2 with TRBJ2-7, with a weak D call TRBD2 (6 bases). There are 19 residues in the CDR3. V was pared by 5 bases and J by 2 bases, with 28 bases between. CDR1 is SGHAT and CDR2 is FQNNGV in the germline V gene.